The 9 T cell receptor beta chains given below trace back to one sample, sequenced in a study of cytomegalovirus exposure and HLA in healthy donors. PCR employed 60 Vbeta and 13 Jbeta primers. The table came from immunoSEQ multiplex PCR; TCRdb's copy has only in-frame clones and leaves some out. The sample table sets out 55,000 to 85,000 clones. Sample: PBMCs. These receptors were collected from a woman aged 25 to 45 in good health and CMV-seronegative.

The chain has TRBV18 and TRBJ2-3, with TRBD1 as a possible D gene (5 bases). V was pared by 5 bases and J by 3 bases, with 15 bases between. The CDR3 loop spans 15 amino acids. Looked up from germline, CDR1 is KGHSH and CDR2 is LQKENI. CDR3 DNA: TGTGCCAGCTCATTCAGACAGAAAACTACAGATACGCAGTATTTT. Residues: CASSFRQKTTDTQYF.

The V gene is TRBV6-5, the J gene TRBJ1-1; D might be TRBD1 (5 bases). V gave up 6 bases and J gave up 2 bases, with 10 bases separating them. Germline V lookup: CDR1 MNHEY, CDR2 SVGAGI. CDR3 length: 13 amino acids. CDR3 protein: CASSWGGNTEAFF. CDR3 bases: TGTGCCAGCAGCTGGGGGGGAAACACTGAAGCTTTCTTT.

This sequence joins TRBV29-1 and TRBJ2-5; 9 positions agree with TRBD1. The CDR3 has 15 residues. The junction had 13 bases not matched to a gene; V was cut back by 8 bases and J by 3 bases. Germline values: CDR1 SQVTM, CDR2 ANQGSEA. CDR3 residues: CSINTNRGLKETQYF. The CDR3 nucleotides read TGCAGCATCAATACAAACAGGGGGCTCAAAGAGACCCAGTACTTC.

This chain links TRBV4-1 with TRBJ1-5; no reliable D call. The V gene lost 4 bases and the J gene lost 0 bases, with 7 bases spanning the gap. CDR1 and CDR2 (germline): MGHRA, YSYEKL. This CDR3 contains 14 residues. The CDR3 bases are TGCGCCAGCAGCCCCCTCGGTAGCAATCAGCCCCAGCATTTT. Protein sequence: CASSPLGSNQPQHF.

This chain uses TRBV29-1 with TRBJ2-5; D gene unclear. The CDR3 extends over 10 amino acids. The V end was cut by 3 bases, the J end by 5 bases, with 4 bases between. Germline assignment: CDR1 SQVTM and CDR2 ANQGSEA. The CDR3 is CSVDRETQYF. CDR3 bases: TGCAGCGTTGATCGTGAGACCCAGTACTTC.

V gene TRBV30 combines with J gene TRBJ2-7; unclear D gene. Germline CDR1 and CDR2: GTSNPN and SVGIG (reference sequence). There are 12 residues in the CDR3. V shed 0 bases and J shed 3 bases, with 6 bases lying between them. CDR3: CAWSVRVYEQYF. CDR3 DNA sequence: TGTGCCTGGAGTGTACGAGTCTACGAGCAGTACTTC.

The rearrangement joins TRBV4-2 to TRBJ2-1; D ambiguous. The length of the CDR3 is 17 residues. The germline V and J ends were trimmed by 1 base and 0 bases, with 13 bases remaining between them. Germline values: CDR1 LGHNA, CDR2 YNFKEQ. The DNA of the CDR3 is TGTGCCAGCAGCCAAGGGGCGTCGGTAGGCTCCTACAATGAGCAGTTCTTC. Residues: CASSQGASVGSYNEQFF.

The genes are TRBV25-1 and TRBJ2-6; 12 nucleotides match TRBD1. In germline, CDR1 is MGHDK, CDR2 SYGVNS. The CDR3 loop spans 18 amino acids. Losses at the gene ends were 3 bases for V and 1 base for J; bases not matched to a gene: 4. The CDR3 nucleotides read TGTGCCAGCAGTGATAGGGACAGGGGGCGGTCTGGGGCCAACGTCCTGACTTTC. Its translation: CASSDRDRGRSGANVLTF.

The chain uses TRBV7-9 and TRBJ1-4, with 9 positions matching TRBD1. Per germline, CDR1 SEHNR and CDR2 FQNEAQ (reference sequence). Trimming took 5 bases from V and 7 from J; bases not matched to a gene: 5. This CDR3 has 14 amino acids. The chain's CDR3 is CASSVGTGIEKLFF. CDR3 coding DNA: TGTGCCAGCAGCGTAGGGACAGGGATTGAAAAACTGTTTTTT.